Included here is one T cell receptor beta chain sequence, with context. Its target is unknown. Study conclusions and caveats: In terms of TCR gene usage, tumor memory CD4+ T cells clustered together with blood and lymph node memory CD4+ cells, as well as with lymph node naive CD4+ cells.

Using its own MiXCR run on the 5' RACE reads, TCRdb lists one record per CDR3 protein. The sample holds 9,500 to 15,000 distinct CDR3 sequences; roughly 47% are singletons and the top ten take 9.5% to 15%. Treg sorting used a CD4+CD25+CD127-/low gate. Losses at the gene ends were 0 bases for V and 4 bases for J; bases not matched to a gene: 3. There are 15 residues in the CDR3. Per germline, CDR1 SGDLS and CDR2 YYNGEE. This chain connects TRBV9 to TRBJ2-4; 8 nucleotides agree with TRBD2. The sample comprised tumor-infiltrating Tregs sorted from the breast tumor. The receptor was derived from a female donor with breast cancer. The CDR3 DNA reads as TGTGCCAGCAGCGTAGAGGCTAGCGGGAAAAACATTCAGTACTTC. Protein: CASSVEASGKNIQYF.